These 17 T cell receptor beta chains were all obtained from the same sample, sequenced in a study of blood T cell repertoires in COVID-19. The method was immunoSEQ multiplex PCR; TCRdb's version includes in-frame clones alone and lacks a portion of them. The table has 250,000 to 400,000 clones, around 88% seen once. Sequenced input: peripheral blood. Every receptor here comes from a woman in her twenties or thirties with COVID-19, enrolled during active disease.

Written as DNA, the CDR3 is TGTGCCAGCAGGGGCAGGGAGGGTCCCCTCCACTTT. Protein sequence: CASRGREGPLHF. The chain joins TRBV2 to TRBJ1-6; perhaps TRBD1 as D (5 bases). V was cut by 6 bases and J by 13 bases, with 13 bases left in between. Germline V gives CDR1 SNHLY, CDR2 FYNNEI. The CDR3 is made up of 12 amino acids.

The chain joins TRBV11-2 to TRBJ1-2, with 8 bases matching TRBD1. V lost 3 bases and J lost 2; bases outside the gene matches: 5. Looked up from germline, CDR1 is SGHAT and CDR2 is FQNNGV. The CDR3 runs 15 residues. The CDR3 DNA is TGTGCCAGCAGCTTCTCTCAGGGGGCAAACTATGGCTACACCTTC. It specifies CASSFSQGANYGYTF.

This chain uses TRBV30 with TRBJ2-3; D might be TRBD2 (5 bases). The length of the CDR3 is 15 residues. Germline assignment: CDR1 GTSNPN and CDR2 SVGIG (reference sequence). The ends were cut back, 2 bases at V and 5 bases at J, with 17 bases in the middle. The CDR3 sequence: CAWSPRRGLGDTQYF. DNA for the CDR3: TGTGCCTGGAGTCCAAGACGAGGGCTTGGAGATACGCAGTATTTT.

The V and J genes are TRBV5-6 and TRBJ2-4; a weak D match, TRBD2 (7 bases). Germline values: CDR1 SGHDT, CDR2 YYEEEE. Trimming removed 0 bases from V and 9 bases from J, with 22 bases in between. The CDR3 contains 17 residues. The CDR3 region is CASSLAGGGGYQGIQYF. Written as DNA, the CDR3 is TGTGCCAGCAGCTTGGCCGGAGGGGGAGGGTACCAGGGCATTCAGTACTTC.

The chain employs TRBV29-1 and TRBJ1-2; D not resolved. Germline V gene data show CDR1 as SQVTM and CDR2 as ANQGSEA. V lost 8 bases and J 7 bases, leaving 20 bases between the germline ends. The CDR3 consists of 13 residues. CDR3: CSQKKITGGGYTF. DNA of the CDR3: TGCAGCCAAAAAAAAATCACCGGCGGTGGCTACACCTTC.

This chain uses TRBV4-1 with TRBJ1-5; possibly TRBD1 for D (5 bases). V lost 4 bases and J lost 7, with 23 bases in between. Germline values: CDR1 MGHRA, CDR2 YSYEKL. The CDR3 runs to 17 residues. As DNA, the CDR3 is TGCGCCAGCAGCCTAACGAGGGGAGGGGTCGGGGGGCAGCCCCAGCATTTT. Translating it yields CASSLTRGGVGGQPQHF.

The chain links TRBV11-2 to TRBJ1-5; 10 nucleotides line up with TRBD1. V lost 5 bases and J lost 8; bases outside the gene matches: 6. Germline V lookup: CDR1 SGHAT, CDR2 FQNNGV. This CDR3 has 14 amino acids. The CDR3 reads CASSPDRGGEPQHF. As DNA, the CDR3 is TGTGCCAGCAGCCCGGACAGGGGGGGGGAGCCCCAGCATTTT.

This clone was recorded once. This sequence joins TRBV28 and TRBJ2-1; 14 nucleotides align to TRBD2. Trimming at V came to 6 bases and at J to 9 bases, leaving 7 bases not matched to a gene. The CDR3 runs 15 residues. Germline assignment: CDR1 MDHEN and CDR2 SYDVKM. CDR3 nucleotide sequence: TGTGCCAGCAGGACTAGCGGGGGGGCGTCGGGTGAGCAGTTCTTC. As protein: CASRTSGGASGEQFF.

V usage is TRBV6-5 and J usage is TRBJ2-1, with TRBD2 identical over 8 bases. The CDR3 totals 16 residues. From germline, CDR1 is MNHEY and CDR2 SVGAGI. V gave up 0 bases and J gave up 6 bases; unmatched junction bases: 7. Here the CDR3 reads CASSYSTGGVGNEQFF. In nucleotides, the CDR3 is TGTGCCAGCAGTTACTCGACGGGGGGGGTCGGCAATGAGCAGTTCTTC.

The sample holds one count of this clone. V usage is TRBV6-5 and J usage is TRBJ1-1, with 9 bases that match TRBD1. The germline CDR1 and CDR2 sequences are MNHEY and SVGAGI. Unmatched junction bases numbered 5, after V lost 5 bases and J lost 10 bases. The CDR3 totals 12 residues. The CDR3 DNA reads TGTGCCAGCAGTCCCGGGACAGGGCGAGCTTTCTTT. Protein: CASSPGTGRAFF.

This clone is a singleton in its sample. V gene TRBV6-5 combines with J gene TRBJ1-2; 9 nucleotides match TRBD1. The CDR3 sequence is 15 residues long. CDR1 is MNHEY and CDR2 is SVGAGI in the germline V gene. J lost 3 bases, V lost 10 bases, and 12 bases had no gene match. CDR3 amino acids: CATSRPGTGHYGYTF. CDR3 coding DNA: TGTGCCACCTCTCGGCCCGGGACAGGGCACTATGGCTACACCTTC.

In nucleotides, the CDR3 is TGTGCCAGCAGCTTAGCGCCCCTCCCAGTTTACAATGAGCAGTTCTTC. Translated: CASSLAPLPVYNEQFF. V gene TRBV7-8 combines with J gene TRBJ2-1; D not resolved. Germline assignment: CDR1 SGHVS and CDR2 FQNEAQ. With 0 bases removed from V and 4 bases from J, the gap between germline ends came to 13 bases. CDR3 size: 16 residues.

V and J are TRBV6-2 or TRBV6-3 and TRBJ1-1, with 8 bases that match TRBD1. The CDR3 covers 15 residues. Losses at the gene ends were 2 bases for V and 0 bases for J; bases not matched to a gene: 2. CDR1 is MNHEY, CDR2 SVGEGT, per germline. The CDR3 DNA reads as TGTGCCAGCAGTTACCCGGGACAGGTGAACACTGAAGCTTTCTTT. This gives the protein CASSYPGQVNTEAFF.

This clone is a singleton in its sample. As DNA, the CDR3 is TGCGCCAGCAGCTTGGAACTAGCGGCCCAGACCCAGTACTTC. This gives the protein CASSLELAAQTQYF. The chain uses TRBV5-1 and TRBJ2-5, with 8 positions matching TRBD2. The CDR3 is made up of 14 amino acids. With V trimmed by 0 bases and J by 6 bases, 4 bases remained unmatched. CDR1 and CDR2 (germline): SGHRS, YFSETQ.

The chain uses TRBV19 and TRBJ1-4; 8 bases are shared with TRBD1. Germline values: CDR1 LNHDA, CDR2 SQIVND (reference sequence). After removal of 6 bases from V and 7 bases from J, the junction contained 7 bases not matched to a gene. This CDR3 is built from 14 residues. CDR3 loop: CASRDRDGAEKLFF. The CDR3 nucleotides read TGTGCCAGTAGGGACAGGGATGGAGCTGAAAAACTGTTTTTT.

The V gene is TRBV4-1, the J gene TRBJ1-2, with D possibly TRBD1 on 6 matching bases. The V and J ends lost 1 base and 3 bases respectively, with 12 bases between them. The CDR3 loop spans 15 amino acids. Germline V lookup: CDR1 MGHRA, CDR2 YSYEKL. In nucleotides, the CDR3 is TGCGCCAGCAGCCAAGTCGGGGGGCGAGACTATGGCTACACCTTC. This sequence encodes CASSQVGGRDYGYTF.

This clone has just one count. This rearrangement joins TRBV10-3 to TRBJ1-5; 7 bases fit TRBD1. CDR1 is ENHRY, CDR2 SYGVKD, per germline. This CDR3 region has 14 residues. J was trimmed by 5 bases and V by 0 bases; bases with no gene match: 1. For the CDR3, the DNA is TGTGCCATCAGTGAGTCGCAGGGGGATCAGCCCCAGCATTTT. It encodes CAISESQGDQPQHF.